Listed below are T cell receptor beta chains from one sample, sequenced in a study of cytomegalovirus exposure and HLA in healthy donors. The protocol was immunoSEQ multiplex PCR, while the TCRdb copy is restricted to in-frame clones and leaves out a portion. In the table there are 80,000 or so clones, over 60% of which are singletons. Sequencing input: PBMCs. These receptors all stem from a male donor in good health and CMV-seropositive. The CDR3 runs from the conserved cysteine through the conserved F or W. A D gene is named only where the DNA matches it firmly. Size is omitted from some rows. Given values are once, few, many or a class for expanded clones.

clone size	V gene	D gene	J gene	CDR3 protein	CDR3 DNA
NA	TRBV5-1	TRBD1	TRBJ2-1	CASSLSGQRSYNEQFF	TGCGCCAGCAGCTTGTCGGGACAGCGCTCCTACAATGAGCAGTTCTTC
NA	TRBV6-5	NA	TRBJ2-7	CASSSLYEQYF	TGTGCCAGCAGCTCCCTCTACGAGCAGTACTTC
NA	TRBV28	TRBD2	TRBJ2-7	CASSLGRTSWISHEQYF	TGTGCCAGCAGTTTAGGTAGGACTAGCTGGATCTCTCACGAGCAGTACTTC
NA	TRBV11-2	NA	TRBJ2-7	CASSWSSAYGYEQYF	TGTGCCAGCAGCTGGTCTAGCGCCTACGGTTACGAGCAGTACTTC
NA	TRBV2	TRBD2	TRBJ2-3	CASSGTSGGANTQYF	TGTGCCAGCAGCGGGACTAGCGGGGGGGCGAATACGCAGTATTTT
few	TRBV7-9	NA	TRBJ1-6	CASSPLGTNTYNSPLHF	TGTGCCAGCAGCCCCCTCGGGACAAATACCTATAATTCACCCCTCCACTTT
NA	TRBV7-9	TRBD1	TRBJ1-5	CASSTDRGHQPQHF	TGTGCCAGCAGTACCGACAGGGGCCATCAGCCCCAGCATTTT
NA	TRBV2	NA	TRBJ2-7	CASSSQGYEQYF	TGTGCCAGCAGTTCACAGGGCTACGAGCAGTACTTC
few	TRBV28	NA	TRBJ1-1	CASSLGGSVNTEAFF	TGTGCCAGCAGTTTAGGAGGGTCCGTAAACACTGAAGCTTTCTTT
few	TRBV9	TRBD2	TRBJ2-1	CASSPRTGGYNEQFF	TGTGCCAGCAGCCCACGGACGGGGGGCTACAATGAGCAGTTCTTC
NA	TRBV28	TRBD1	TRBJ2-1	CASSRQGVRNEQFF	TGTGCCAGCAGCCGACAGGGGGTCAGAAATGAGCAGTTCTTC
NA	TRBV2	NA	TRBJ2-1	CASGQINEQFF	TGTGCCAGCGGGCAGATCAATGAGCAGTTCTTC
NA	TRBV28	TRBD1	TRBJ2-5	CASRRHAGTVNQETQYF	TGTGCCAGCAGGAGACATGCCGGGACAGTCAACCAAGAGACCCAGTACTTC
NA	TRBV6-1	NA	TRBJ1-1	CASSEIVPNPTEAFF	TGTGCCAGCAGTGAAATAGTCCCCAATCCCACCGAAGCTTTCTTT
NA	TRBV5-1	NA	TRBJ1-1	CASSLDRAGTEAFF	TGCGCCAGCAGCTTGGACAGGGCGGGCACTGAAGCTTTCTTT
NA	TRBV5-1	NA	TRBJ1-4	CASRFSGATNEKLFF	TGCGCCAGCAGGTTCTCAGGTGCAACTAATGAAAAACTGTTTTTT
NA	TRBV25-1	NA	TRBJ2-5	CASSDRDRFWETQYF	TGTGCCAGCAGTGACCGAGACAGGTTTTGGGAGACCCAGTACTTC
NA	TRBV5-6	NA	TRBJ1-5	CASSRKGGQPQHF	TGTGCCAGCAGCCGCAAGGGGGGGCAGCCCCAGCATTTT
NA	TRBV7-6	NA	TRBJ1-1	CASSLDLGSSEAFF	TGTGCCAGCAGCTTAGATTTGGGGAGTAGTGAAGCTTTCTTT
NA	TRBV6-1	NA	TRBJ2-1	CASSENIATGGRLNEQFF	TGTGCCAGCAGTGAAAATATCGCTACGGGGGGCCGTCTCAATGAGCAGTTCTTC
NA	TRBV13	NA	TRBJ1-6	CASSSKGAGSYNSPLHF	TGTGCCAGCAGCTCCAAAGGGGCCGGCTCCTATAATTCACCCCTCCACTTT
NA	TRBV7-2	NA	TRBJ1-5	CASSLEGGNQPQHF	TGTGCCAGCAGCTTAGAGGGGGGCAATCAGCCCCAGCATTTT
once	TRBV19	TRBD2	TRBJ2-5	CASSLLAGEETQYF	TGTGCCAGTAGTCTCCTAGCGGGAGAGGAGACCCAGTACTTC
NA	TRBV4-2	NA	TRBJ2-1	CASSNGRGGDSYNEQFF	TGTGCCAGCAGCAATGGGCGTGGCGGGGACTCCTACAATGAGCAGTTCTTC
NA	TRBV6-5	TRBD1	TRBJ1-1	CASTKQGGAEAFF	TGTGCCAGCACAAAACAGGGGGGGGCTGAAGCTTTCTTT
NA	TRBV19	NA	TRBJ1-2	CASSPRGSYGYTF	TGTGCCAGTAGTCCCAGAGGATCCTATGGCTACACCTTC
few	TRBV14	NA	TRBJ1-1	CASSRGGVSEAFF	TGTGCCAGCAGCCGAGGGGGAGTGTCTGAAGCTTTCTTT
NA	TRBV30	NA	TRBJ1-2	CAWGAVGGGGYTF	TGTGCCTGGGGGGCCGTCGGGGGGGGTGGCTACACCTTC
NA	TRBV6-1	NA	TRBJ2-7	CASSSDIFHEQYF	TGTGCCAGCAGCTCCGACATATTCCACGAGCAGTACTTC
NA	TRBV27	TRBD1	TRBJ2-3	CASARQGVTDTQYF	TGTGCCAGTGCCCGACAGGGGGTCACAGATACGCAGTATTTT
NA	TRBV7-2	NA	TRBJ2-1	CASTSGGTYNEQFF	TGTGCCAGCACCTCCGGGGGAACTTACAATGAGCAGTTCTTC
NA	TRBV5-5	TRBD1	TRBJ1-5	CASSLQGGNQPQHF	TGTGCCAGCAGCTTACAGGGGGGCAATCAGCCCCAGCATTTT
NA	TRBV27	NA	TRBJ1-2	CASSPGARRWYGYTF	TGTGCCAGCAGCCCCGGTGCCAGGCGATGGTATGGCTACACCTTC
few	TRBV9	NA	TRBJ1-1	CASSVLGARTEAFF	TGTGCCAGCAGCGTACTGGGGGCGAGGACTGAAGCTTTCTTT
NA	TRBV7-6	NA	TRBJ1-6	CASTPRPYNSPLHF	TGTGCCAGCACACCCAGGCCTTATAATTCACCCCTCCACTTT
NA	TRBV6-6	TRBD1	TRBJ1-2	CASSSRTGGSYGYTF	TGTGCCAGCAGTTCCCGGACAGGGGGGAGCTATGGCTACACCTTC
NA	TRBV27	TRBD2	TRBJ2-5	CASSRAGVGETQYF	TGTGCCAGCAGTCGGGCGGGAGTAGGAGAGACCCAGTACTTC
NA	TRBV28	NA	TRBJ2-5	CASSLGAGETQYF	TGTGCCAGCAGTTTGGGAGCTGGGGAGACCCAGTACTTC
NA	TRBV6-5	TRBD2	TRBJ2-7	CASSRTSGPSYEQYF	TGTGCCAGCAGTCGGACTAGCGGGCCCTCCTACGAGCAGTACTTC
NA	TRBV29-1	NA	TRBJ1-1	CSVVRGLNTEAFF	TGCAGCGTTGTCAGGGGTCTTAACACTGAAGCTTTCTTT
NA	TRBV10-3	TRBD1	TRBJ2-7	CAISDTGEICYF	TGTGCCATCAGCGATACAGGGGAGATTTGTTACTTC
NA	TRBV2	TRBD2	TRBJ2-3	CASRAGGHGDTQYF	TGTGCCAGCCGGGCGGGGGGGCACGGAGATACGCAGTATTTT
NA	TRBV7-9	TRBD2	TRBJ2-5	CASSLALAGMTQYF	TGTGCCAGCAGCTTAGCGCTAGCGGGAATGACCCAGTACTTC
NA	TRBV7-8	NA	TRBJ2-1	CASSSPGLPYNEQFF	TGTGCCAGCAGTTCACCGGGACTCCCATACAATGAGCAGTTCTTC
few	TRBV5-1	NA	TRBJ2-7	CASSLNEYGAYEQYF	TGCGCCAGCAGCTTAAATGAATACGGAGCCTACGAGCAGTACTTC
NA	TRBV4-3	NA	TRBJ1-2	CASSPPTENNYGYTF	TGCGCCAGCAGCCCCCCGACGGAGAATAACTATGGCTACACCTTC
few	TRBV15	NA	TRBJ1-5	CATSRDTGRTSNQPQHF	TGTGCCACCAGCAGAGATACAGGGCGTACGAGCAATCAGCCCCAGCATTTT
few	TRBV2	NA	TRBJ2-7	CASGQSNNYEQYF	TGTGCCAGCGGACAGTCAAATAACTACGAGCAGTACTTC
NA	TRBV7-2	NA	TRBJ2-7	CASSSHYEQYF	TGTGCCAGCAGCTCCCACTACGAGCAGTACTTC
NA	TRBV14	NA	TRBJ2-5	CASSYGLPDGRETQYF	TGTGCCAGCAGCTATGGACTGCCTGATGGGCGGGAGACCCAGTACTTC
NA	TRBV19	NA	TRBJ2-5	CASSMRAVRETQYF	TGTGCCAGTAGTATGAGGGCCGTCAGGGAGACCCAGTACTTC
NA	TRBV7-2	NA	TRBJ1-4	CASSPDGLFEKLFF	TGTGCCAGCAGCCCCGACGGACTATTTGAAAAACTGTTTTTT